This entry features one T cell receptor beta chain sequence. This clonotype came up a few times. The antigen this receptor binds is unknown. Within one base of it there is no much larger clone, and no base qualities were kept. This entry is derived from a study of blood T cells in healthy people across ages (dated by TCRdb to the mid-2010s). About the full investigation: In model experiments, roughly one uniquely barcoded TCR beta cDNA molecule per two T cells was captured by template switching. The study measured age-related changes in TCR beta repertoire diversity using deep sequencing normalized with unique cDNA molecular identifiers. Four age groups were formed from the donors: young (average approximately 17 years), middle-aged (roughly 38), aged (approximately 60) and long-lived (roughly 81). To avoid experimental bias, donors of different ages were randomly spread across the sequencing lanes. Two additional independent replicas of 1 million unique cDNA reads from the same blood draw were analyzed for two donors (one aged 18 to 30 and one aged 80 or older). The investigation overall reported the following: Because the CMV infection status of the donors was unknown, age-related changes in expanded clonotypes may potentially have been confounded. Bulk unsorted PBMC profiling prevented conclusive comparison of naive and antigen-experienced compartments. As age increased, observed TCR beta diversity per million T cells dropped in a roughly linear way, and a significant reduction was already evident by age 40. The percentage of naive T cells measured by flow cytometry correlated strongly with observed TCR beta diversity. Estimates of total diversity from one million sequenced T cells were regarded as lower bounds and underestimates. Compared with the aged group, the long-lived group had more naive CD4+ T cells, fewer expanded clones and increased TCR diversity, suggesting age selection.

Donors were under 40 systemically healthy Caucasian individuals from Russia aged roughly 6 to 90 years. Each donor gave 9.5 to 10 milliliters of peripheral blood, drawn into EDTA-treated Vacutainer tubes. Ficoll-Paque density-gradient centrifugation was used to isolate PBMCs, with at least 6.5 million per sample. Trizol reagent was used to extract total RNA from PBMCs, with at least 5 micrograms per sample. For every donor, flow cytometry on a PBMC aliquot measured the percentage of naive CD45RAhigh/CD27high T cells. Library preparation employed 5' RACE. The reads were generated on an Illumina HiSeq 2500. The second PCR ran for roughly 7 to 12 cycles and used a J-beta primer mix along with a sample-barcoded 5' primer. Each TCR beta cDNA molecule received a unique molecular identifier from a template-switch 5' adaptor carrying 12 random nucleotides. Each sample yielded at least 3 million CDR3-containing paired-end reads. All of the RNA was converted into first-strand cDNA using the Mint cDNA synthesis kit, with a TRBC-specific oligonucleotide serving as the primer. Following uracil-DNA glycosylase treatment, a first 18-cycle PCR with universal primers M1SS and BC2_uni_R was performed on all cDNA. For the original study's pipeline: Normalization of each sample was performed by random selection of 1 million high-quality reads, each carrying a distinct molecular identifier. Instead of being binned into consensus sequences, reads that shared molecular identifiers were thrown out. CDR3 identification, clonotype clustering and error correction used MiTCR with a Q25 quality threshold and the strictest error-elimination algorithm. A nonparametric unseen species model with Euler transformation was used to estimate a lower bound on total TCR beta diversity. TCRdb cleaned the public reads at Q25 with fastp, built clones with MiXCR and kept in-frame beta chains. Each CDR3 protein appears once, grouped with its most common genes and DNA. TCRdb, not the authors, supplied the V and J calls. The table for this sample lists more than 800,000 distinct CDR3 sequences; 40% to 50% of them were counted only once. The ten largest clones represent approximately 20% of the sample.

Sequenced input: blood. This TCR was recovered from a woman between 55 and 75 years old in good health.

The CDR3 loop reads CASSKTYEQYF. The DNA sequence is as follows: TGTGCCAGCAGTAAAACCTACGAGCAGTACTTC. Rearrangement joined TRBV12-3 or TRBV12-4 to TRBJ2-7; no D gene call is confident. The CDR3 measures 11 amino acids from cysteine to phenylalanine. CDR3 DNA is the only sequence kept; it has 33 bases, read in frame from the first base. The junction carries 4 bases between V and J, which are trimmed by 5 bases and 2 bases respectively.